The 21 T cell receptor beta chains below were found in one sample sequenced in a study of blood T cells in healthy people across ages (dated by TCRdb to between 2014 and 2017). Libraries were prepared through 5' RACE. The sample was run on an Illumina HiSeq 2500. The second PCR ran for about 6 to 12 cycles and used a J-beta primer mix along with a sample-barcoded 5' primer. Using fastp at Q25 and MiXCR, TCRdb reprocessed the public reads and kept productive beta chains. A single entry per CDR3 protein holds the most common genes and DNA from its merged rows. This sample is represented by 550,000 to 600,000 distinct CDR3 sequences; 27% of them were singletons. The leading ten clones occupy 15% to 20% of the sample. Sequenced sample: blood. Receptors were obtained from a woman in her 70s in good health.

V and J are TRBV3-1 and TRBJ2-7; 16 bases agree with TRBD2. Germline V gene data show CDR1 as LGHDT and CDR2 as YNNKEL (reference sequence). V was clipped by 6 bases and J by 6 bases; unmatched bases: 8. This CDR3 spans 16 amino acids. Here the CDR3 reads CASRPGLAGGKTEQYF. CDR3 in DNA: TGTGCCAGCAGACCGGGACTAGCGGGGGGGAAGACCGAGCAGTACTTC.

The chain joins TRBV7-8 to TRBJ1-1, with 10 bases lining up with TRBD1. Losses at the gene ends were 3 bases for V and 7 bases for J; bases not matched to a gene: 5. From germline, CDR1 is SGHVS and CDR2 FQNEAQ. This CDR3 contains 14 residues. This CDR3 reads CASSLGQGPYEAFF. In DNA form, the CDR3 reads TGTGCCAGCAGCTTGGGACAGGGGCCTTATGAAGCTTTCTTT.

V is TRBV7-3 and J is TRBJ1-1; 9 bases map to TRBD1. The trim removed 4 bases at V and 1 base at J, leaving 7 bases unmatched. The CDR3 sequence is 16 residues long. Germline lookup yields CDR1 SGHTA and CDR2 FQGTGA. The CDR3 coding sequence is TGTGCCAGCAGCTCAGCCTCGGGACAGGGGAACACTGAAGCTTTCTTT. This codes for CASSSASGQGNTEAFF.

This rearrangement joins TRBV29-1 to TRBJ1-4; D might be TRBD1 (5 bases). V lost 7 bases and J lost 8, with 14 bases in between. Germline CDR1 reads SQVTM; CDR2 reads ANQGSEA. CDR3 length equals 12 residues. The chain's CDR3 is CSGAGRDEKLFF. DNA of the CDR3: TGCAGCGGGGCAGGGAGGGACGAAAAACTGTTTTTT.

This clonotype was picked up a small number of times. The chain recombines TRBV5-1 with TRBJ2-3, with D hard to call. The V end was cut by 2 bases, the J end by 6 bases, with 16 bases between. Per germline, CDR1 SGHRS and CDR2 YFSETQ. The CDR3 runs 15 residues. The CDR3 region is CASSFSTSPGDTQYF. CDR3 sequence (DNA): TGCGCCAGCAGCTTCTCGACTTCTCCCGGGGATACGCAGTATTTT.

In DNA, the CDR3 is TGTGCCAGCAGCCAACAGGGCATCAACACTGAAGCTTTCTTT. Translating it yields CASSQQGINTEAFF. The chain recombines TRBV3-1 with TRBJ1-1; tentative D call: TRBD1 (5 bases). Germline-derived CDR1 and CDR2 are LGHDT and YNNKEL (reference sequence). The V and J ends lost 2 bases and 2 bases respectively, with 9 bases between them. The CDR3 has 14 residues. Variable domain in full (rest from reference TRBV3-1 and TRBJ1-1): DTAVSQTPKYLVTQMGNDKSIKCEQNLGHDTMYWYKQDSKKFLKIMFSYNNKELIINETVPNRFSPKSPDKAHLNLHINSLELGDSAVYFCASSQQGINTEAFFGQGTRLTVV.

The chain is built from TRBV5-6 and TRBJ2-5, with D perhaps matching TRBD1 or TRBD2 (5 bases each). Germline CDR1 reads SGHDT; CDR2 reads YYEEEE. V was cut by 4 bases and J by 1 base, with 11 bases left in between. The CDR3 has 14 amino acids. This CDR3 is CASSRGPFQETQYF. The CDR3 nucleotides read TGTGCCAGCAGCCGGGGACCATTCCAAGAGACCCAGTACTTC.

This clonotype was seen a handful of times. The CDR3 bases are TGCGCCAGCAGCCAAGGGGTGGGGGTTTACACTGAAGCTTTCTTT. Amino acid sequence: CASSQGVGVYTEAFF. The chain recombines TRBV4-1 with TRBJ1-1, with D maybe TRBD1 (5 bases). Deletions cut 1 base from V and 3 bases from J, with 12 bases between. The germline gives CDR1 MGHRA, CDR2 YSYEKL. This CDR3 has 15 amino acids.

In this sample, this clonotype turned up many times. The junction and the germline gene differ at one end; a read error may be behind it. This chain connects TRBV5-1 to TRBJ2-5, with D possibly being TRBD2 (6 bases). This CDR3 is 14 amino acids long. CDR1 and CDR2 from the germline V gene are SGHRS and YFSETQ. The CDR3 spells CASSPGTSQETQYF. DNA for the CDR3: TGTGCCAGCAGCCCCGGGACTTCTCAAGAGACCCAGTACTTC.

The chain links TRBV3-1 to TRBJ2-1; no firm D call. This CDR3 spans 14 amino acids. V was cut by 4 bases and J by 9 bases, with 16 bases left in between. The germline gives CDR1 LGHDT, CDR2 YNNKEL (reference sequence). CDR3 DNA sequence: TGTGCCAGCAGCCTAGACGGTTGGAGTTCTGAGCAGTTCTTC. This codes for CASSLDGWSSEQFF.

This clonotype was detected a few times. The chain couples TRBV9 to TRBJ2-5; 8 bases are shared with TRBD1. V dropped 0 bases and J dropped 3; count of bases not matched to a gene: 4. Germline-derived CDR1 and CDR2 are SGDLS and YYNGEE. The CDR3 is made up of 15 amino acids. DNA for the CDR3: TGTGCCAGCAGCGTAGCCCCGACAGGGGAAGAGACCCAGTACTTC. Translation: CASSVAPTGEETQYF.

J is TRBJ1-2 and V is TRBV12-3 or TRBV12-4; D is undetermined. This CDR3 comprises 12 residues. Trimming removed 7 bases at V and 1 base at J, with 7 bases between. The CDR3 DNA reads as TGTGCCAGCACCGGCCTTAACTATGGCTACACCTTC. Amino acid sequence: CASTGLNYGYTF.

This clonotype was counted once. The CDR3 loop is CAGAKGDHTGELFF. The CDR3 DNA reads as TGTGCCGGGGCGAAAGGGGACCACACCGGGGAGCTGTTTTTT. The V gene is TRBV6-6, the J gene TRBJ2-2; either TRBD1 or TRBD2 may supply D (5 bases each). V was shortened by 11 bases and J by 3 bases, with 16 bases between the two germline ends. From germline, CDR1 is MNHNY and CDR2 SVGAGI (reference sequence). CDR3 length: 14 amino acids.

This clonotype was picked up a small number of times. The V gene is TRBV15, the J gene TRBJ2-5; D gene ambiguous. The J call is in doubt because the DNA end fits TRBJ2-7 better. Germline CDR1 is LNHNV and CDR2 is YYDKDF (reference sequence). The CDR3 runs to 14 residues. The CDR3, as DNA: TGTGCCACCAGCAGAGGTTCTTTCCCCTACGAGCAGTACTTC. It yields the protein CATSRGSFPYEQYF.

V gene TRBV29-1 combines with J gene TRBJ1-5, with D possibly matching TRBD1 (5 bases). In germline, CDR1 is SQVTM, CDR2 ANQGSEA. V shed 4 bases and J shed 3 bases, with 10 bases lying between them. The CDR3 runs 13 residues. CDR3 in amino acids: CSVGGTNNQPQHF. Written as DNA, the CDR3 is TGCAGCGTTGGTGGGACGAACAATCAGCCCCAGCATTTT.

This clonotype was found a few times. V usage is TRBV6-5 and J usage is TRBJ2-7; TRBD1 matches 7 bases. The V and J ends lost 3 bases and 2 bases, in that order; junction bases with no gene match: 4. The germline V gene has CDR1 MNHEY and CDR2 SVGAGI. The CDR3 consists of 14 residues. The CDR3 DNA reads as TGTGCCAGCAGTTATAGGGGGCGAACCTACGAGCAGTACTTC. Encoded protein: CASSYRGRTYEQYF.

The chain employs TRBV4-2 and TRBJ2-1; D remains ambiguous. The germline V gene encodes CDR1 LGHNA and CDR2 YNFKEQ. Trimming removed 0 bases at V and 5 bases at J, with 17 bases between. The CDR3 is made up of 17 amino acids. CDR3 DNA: TGTGCCAGCAGCCAAGATACACCCCCTTTCTTCCACAATGAGCAGTTCTTC. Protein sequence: CASSQDTPPFFHNEQFF.

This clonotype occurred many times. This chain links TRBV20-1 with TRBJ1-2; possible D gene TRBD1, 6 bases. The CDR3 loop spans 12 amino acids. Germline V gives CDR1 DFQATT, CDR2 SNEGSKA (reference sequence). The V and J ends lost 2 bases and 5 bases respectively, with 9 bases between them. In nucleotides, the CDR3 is TGCAGTGCTAGAAACAGGGAGTATGGCTACACCTTC. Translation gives CSARNREYGYTF.

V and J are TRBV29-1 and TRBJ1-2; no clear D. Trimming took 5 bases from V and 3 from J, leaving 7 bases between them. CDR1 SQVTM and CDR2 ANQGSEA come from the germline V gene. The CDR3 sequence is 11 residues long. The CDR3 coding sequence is TGCAGCGTTCTTCAGGACTATGGCTACACCTTC. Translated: CSVLQDYGYTF. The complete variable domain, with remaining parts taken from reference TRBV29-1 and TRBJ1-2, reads SAVISQKPSRDICQRGTSLTIQCQVDSQVTMMFWYRQQPGQSLTLIATANQGSEATYESGFVIDKFPISRPNLTFSTLTVSNMSPEDSSIYLCSVLQDYGYTFGSGTRLTVV.

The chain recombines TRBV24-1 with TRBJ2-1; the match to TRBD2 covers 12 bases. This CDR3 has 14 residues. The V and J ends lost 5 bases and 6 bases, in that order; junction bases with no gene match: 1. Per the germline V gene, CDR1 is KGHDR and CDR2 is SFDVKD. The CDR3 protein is CATSASGGANEQFF. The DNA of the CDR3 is TGTGCCACCAGTGCTAGCGGGGGGGCCAATGAGCAGTTCTTC.

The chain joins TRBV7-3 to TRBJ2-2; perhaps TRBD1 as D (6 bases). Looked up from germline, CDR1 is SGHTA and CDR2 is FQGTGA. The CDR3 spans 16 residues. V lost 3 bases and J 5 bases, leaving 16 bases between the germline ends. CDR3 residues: CASSFTGTIATGELFF. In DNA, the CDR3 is TGTGCCAGCAGCTTTACAGGGACGATAGCTACCGGGGAGCTGTTTTTT.